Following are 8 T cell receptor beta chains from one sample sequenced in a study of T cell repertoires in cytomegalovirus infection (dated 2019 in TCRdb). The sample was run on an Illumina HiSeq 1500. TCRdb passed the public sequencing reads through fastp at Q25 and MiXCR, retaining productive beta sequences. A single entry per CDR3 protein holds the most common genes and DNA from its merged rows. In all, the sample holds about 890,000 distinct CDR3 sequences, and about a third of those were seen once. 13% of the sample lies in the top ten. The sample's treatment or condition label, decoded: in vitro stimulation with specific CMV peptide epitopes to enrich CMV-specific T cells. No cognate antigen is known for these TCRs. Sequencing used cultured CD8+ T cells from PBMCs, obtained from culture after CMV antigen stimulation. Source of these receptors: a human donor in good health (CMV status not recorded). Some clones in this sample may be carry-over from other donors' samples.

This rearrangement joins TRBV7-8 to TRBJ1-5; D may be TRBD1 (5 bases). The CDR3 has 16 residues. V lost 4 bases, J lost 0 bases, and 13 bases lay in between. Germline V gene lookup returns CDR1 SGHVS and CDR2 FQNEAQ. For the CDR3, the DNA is TGTGCCAGCAGCTCCCGACGGGGGGATAGCAATCAGCCCCAGCATTTT. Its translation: CASSSRRGDSNQPQHF.

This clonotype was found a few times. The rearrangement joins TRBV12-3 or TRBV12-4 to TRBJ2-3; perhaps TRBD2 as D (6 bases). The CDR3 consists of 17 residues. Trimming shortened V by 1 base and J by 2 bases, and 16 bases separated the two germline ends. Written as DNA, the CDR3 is TGTGCCAGCAGTTTAGGAAGGGCGGGGTACGACACAGATACGCAGTATTTT. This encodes CASSLGRAGYDTDTQYF.

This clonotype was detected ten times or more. CDR3 loop: CASRPDLRQGFPEAFF. In nucleotides, the CDR3 is TGTGCCAGCAGACCCGATCTGAGACAGGGATTCCCTGAAGCTTTCTTT. The chain uses TRBV6-2 or TRBV6-3 and TRBJ1-1, with 7 bases that match TRBD1. Per germline, CDR1 MNHEY and CDR2 SVGEGT. The CDR3 sequence is 16 residues long. The J segment lost 6 bases and the V segment lost 6 bases, leaving 16 bases of the junction unmatched.

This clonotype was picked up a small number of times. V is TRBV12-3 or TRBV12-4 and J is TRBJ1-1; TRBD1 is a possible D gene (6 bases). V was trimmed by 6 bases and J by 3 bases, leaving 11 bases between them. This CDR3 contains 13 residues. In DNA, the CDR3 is TGTGCCAGCAGCGTTACAGGGTACACTGAAGCTTTCTTT. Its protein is CASSVTGYTEAFF.

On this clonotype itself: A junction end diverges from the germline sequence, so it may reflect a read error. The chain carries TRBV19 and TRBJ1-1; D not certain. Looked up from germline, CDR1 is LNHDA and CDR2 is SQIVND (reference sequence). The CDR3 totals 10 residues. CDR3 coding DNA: TGTGCCAGCAGTATCCGAGGAGCTTTCTTT. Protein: CASSIRGAFF.

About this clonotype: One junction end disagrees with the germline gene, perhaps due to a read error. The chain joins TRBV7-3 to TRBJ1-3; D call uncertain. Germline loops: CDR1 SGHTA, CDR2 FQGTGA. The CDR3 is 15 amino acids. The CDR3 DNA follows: TGTGCCAGCAGCGCCACAGCACACTCTGAAAACACCATATATTTT. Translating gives CASSATAHSENTIYF.

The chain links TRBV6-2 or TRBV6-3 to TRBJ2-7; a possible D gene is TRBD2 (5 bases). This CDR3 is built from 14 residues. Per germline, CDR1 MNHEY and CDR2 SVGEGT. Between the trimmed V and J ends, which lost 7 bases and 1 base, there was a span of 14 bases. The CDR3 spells CASNRGWLSYEQYV. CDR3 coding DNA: TGTGCCAGCAACCGGGGTTGGCTATCCTACGAGCAGTACGTC.

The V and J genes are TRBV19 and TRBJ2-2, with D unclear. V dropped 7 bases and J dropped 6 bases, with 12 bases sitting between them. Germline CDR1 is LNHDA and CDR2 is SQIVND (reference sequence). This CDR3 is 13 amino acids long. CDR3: CASTPRQAGELFF. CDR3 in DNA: TGTGCCAGTACCCCAAGGCAGGCCGGGGAGCTGTTTTTT.